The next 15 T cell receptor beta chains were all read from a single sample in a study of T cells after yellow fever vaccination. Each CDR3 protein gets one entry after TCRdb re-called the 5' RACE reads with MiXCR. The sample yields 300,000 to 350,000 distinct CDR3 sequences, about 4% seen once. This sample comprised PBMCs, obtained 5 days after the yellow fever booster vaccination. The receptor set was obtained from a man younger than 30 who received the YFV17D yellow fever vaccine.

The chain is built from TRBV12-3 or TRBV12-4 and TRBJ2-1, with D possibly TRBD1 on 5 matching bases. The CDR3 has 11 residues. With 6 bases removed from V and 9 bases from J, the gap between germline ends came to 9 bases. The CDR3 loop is CASRSRGEQFF. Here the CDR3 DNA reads TGTGCCAGCAGGTCAAGGGGTGAGCAGTTCTTC.

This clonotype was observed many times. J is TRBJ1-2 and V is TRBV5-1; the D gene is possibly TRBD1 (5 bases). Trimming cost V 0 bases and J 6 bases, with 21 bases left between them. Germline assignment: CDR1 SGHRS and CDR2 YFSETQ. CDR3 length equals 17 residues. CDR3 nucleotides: TGCGCCAGCAGCTTGGGTGGGACCGCCATTGGCGAAAATGGCTACACCTTC. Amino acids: CASSLGGTAIGENGYTF.

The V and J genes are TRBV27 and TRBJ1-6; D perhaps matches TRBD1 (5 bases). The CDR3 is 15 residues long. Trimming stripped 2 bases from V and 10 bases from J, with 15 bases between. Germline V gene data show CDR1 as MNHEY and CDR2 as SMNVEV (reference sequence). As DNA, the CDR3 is TGTGCCAGCAGTTTAGGGGGGGTTAGGTACTCACCCCTCCACTTT. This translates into CASSLGGVRYSPLHF.

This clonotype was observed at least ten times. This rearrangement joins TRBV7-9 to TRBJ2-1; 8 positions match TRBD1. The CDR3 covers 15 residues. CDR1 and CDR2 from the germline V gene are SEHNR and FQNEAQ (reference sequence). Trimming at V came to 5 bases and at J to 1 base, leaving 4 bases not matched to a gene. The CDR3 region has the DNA TGTGCCAGCAGCCCCCGGACAGGGTCCTACAATGAGCAGTTCTTC. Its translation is CASSPRTGSYNEQFF.

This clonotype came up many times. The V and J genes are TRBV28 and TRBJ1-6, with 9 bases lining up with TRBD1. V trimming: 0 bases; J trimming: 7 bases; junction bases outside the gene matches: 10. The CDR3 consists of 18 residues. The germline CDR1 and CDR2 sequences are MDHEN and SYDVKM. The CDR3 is CASSLWGQGTLGNSPLHF. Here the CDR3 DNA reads TGTGCCAGCAGTTTATGGGGACAGGGTACCTTGGGGAATTCACCCCTCCACTTT.

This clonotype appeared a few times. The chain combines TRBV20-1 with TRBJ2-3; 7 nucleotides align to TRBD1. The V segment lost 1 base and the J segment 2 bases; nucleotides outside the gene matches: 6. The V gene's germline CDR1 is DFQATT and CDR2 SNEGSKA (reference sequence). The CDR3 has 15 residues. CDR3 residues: CSARAPGGPTDTQYF. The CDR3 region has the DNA TGCAGTGCTAGAGCTCCAGGGGGACCCACAGATACGCAGTATTTT.

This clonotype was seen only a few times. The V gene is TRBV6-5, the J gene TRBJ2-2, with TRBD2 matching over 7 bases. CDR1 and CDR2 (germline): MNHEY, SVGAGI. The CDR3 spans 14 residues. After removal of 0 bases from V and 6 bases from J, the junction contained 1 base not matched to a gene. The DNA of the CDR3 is TGTGCCAGCAGTTACTCGGGGGGGGCCGGGGAGCTGTTTTTT. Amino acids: CASSYSGGAGELFF.

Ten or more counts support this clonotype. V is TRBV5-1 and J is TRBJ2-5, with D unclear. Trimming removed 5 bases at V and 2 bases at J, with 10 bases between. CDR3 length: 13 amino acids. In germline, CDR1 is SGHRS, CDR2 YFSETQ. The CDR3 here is CASSLTAQETQYF. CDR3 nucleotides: TGCGCCAGCAGTCTAACCGCTCAAGAGACCCAGTACTTC.

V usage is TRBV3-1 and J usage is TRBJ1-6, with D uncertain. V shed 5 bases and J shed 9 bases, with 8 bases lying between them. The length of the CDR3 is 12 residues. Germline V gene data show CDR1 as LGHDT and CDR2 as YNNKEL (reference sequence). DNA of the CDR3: TGTGCCAGCAGCTGGAGTGGTTCACCCCTCCACTTT. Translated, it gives CASSWSGSPLHF.

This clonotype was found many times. DNA of the CDR3: TGCGCCAGCAGCCAAGTTTATGTGGGGCAAAGGAATCAGCCCCAGCATTTT. The encoded protein is CASSQVYVGQRNQPQHF. The chain joins TRBV4-1 to TRBJ1-5, with a weak D call TRBD1 (5 bases). This CDR3 comprises 17 residues. V was shortened by 1 base and J by 4 bases, with 17 bases between the two germline ends. Per the germline V gene, CDR1 is MGHRA and CDR2 is YSYEKL.

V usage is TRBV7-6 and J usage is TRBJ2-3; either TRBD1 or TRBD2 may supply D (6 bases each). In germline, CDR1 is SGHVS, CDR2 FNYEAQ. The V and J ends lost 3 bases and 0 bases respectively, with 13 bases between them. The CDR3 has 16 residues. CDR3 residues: CASSFTGAVSTDTQYF. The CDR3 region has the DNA TGTGCCAGCAGCTTTACGGGGGCCGTCAGCACAGATACGCAGTATTTT.

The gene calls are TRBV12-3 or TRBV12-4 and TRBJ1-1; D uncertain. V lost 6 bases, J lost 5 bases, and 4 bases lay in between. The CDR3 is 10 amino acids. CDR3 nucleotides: TGTGCCAGCAGCATAACTGAAGCTTTCTTT. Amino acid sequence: CASSITEAFF.

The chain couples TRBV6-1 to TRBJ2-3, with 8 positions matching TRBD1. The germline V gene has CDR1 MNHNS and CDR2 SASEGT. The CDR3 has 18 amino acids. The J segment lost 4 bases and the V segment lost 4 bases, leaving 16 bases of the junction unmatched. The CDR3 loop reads CASSARPGGRGSADTQYF. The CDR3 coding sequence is TGTGCCAGCAGTGCACGCCCAGGGGGCCGAGGATCCGCAGATACGCAGTATTTT.

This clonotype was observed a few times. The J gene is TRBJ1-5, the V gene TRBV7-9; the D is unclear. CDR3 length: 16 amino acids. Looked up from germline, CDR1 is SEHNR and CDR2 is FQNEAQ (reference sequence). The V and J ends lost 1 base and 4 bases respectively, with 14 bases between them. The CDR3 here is CASSLEEGIGNQPQHF. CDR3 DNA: TGTGCCAGCAGCTTAGAGGAGGGAATCGGTAATCAGCCCCAGCATTTT.

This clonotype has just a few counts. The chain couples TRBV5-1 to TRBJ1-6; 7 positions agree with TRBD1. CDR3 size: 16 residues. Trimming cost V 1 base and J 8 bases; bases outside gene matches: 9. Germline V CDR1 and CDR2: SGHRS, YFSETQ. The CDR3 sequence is CASSLYLTGTYSPLHF. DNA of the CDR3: TGCGCCAGCAGCTTGTACCTGACAGGGACTTATTCACCCCTCCACTTT.